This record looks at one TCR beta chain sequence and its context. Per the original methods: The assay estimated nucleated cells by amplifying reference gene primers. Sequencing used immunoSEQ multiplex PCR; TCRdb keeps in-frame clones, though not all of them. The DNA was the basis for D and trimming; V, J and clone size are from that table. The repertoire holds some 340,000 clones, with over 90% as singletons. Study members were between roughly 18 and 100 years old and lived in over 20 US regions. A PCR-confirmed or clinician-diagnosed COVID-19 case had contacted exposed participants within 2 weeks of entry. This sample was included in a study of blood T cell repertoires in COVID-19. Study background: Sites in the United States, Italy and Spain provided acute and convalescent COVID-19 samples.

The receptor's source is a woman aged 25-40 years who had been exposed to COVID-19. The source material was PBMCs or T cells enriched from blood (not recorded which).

For the CDR3, the DNA is TGTGCCAGCAGCGTAATGGGCAGGGGCGACTATGGCTACACCTTC. It yields the protein CASSVMGRGDYGYTF. The chain couples TRBV9 to TRBJ1-2; D is possibly TRBD1 (6 bases). Between the trimmed V and J ends, which lost 1 base and 3 bases, there was a span of 13 bases. The V gene's germline CDR1 is SGDLS and CDR2 YYNGEE. This CDR3 has 15 amino acids.